This TCR beta chain emerged from a study of blood T cell repertoires in COVID-19. About the study: From T cells, B-cell-depleted T cells, or PBMCs came the material, which was cDNA or gDNA.

Which cohort a participant joined came from the clinical history participants gave. In Cohort 3, a recovered donor had either two negative PCRs, clearance, or symptom resolution. This CDR3 region has 16 residues. Germline assignment: CDR1 MNHNY and CDR2 SVGAGI (reference sequence). Between the trimmed V and J ends, which lost 7 bases and 7 bases, there was a span of 20 bases. Some clones are missing from TCRdb's copy, which holds only in-frame ones; the method was immunoSEQ multiplex PCR. The sample lists about 140,000 clones, 86% occurring once. The chain links TRBV6-6 to TRBJ1-6; D not resolved. The sequencing input was PBMCs or T cells enriched from blood (not recorded which). This clonotype originated in a man aged 45-60 years who had recovered from COVID-19. The CDR3 loop reads CASISARGQKNSPLHF. DNA of the CDR3: TGTGCCAGCATCTCCGCCCGAGGGCAAAAGAATTCACCCCTCCACTTT.